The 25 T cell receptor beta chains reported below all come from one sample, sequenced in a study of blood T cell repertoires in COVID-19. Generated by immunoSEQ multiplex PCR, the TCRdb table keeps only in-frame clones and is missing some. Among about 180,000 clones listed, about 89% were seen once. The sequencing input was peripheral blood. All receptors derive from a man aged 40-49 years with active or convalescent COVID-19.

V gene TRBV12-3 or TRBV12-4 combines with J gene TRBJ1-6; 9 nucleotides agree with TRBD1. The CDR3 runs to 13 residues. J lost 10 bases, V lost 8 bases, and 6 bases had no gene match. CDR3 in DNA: TGTGCCAGCGGGACAGGGACCGAATCACCCCTCCACTTT. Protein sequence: CASGTGTESPLHF.

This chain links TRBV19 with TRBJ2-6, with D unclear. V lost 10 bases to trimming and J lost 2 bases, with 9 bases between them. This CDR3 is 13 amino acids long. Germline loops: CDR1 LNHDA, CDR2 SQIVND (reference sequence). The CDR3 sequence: CATTQAGANVLTF. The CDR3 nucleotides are TGTGCCACAACCCAGGCTGGGGCCAACGTCCTGACTTTC.

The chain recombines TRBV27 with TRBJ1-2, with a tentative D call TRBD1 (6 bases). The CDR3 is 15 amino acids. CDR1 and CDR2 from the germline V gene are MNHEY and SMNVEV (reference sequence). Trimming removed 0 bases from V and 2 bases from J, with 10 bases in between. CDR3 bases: TGTGCCAGCAGTTTATCGCCTACAGGGAACTATGGCTACACCTTC. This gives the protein CASSLSPTGNYGYTF.

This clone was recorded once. As DNA, the CDR3 is TGCGCCAGCAGCCTTCAGTGGAACACTGAAGCTTTCTTT. Amino acids: CASSLQWNTEAFF. The chain uses TRBV4-1 and TRBJ1-1; no definite D call. The ends were cut back, 4 bases at V and 1 base at J, with 7 bases in the middle. CDR1 is MGHRA and CDR2 is YSYEKL in the germline V gene. This CDR3 contains 13 residues.

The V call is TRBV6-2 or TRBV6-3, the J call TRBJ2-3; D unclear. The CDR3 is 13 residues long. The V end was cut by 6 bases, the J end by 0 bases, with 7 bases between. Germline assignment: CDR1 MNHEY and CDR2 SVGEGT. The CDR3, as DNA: TGTGCCAGCAGCGCAACTAGCACAGATACGCAGTATTTT. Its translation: CASSATSTDTQYF.

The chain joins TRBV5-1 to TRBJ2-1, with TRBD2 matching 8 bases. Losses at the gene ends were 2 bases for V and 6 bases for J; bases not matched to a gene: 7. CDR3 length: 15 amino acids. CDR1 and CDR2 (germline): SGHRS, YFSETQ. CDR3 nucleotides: TGCGCCAGCAGCTTAACGGGGGGGCCGGGCAATGAGCAGTTCTTC. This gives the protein CASSLTGGPGNEQFF.

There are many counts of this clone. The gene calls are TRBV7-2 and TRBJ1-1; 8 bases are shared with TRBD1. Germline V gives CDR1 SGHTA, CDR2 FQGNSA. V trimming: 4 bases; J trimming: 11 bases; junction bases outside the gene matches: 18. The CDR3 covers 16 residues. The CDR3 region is CASSYYPGGMVGSAFF. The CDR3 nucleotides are TGTGCCAGCAGCTATTACCCAGGGGGCATGGTGGGATCGGCTTTCTTT.

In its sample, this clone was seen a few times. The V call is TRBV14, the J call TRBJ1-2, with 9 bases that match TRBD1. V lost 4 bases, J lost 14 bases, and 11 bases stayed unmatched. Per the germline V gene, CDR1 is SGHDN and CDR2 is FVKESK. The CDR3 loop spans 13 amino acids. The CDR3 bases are TGTGCCAGCAGCCTAGGCGGGACAGGGCGTATTACCTTC. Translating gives CASSLGGTGRITF.

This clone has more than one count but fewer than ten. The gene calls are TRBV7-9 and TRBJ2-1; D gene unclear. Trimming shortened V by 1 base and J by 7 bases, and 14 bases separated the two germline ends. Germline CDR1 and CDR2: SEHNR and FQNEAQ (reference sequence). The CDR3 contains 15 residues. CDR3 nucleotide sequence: TGTGCCAGCAGCTTAGACAGTTTAATTGGGAATGAGCAGTTCTTC. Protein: CASSLDSLIGNEQFF.

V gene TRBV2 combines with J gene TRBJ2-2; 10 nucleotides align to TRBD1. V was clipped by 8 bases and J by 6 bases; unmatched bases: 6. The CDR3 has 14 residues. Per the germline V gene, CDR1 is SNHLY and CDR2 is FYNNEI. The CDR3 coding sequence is TGTGCCAGCGGCCGGGACAGGGGTGCCGGGGAGCTGTTTTTT. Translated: CASGRDRGAGELFF.

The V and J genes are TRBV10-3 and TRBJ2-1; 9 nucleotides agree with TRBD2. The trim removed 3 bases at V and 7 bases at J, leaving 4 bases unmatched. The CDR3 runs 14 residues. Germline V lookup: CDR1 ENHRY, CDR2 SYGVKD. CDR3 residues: CAISEGGGANEQFF. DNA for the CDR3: TGTGCCATCAGTGAAGGCGGGGGGGCTAATGAGCAGTTCTTC.

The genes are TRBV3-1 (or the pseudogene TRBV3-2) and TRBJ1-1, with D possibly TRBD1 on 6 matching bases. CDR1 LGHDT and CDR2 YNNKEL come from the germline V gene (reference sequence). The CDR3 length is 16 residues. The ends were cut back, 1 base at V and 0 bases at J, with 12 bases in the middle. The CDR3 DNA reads TGTGCCAGCAGCCAAGGAGGGGGGGGGCTGAACACTGAAGCTTTCTTT. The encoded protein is CASSQGGGGLNTEAFF.

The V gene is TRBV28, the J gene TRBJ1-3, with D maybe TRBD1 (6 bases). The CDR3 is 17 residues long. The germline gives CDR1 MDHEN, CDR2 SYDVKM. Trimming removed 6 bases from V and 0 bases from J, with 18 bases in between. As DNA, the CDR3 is TGTGCCAGCAGAGAGCCGGGACAAATTATCTCTGGAAACACCATATATTTT. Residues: CASREPGQIISGNTIYF.

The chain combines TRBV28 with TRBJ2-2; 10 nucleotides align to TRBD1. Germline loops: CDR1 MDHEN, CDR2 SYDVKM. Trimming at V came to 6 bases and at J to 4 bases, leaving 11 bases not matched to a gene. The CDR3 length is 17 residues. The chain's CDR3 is CASSHFRGTGVTGELFF. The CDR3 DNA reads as TGTGCCAGCAGCCACTTCCGCGGGACAGGGGTCACCGGGGAGCTGTTTTTT.

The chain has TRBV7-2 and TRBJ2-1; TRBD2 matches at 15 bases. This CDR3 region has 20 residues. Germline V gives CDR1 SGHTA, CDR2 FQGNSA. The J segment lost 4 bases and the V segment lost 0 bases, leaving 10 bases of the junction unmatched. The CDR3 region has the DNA TGTGCCAGCAGCTTAGCTCTACTCCGCGGGACTAGCGGGGGGTACAATGAGCAGTTCTTC. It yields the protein CASSLALLRGTSGGYNEQFF. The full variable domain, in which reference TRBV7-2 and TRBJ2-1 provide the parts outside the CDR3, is GAGVSQSPSNKVTEKGKDVELRCDPISGHTALYWYRQSLGQGLEFLIYFQGNSAPDKSGLPSDRFSAERTGGSVSTLTIQRTQQEDSAVYLCASSLALLRGTSGGYNEQFFGPGTRLTVL.

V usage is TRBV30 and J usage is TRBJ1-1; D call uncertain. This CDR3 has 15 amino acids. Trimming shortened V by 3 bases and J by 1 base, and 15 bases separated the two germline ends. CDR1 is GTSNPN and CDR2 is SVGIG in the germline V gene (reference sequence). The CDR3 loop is CAWRGNLEENTEAFF. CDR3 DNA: TGTGCCTGGAGGGGCAATTTGGAGGAGAACACTGAAGCTTTCTTT.

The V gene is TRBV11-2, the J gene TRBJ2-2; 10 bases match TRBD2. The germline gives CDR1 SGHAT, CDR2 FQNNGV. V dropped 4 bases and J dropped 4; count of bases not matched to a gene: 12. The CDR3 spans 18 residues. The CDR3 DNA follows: TGTGCCAGCAGCTCTATCTCTCGAGCGGGGGGGATCACCGGGGAGCTGTTTTTT. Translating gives CASSSISRAGGITGELFF.

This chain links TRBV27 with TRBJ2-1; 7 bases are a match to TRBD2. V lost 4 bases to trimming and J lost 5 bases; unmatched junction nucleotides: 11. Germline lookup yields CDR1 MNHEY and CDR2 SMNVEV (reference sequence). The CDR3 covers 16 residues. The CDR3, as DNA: TGTGCCAGCAGTTGGGGCCCGGGGGGTCGGAACAATGAGCAGTTCTTC. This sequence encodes CASSWGPGGRNNEQFF.

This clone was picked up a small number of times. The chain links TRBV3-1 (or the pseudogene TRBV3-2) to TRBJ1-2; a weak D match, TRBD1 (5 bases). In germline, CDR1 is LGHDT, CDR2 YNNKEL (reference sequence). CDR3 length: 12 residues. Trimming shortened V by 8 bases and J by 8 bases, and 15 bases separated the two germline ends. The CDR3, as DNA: TGTGCCAGCTCCCTCGCTCAGGGCGGCTACACCTTC. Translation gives CASSLAQGGYTF.

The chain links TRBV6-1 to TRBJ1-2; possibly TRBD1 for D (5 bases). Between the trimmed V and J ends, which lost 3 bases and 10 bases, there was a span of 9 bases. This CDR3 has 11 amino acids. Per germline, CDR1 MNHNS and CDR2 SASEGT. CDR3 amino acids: CASSDRVTYTF. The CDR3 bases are TGTGCCAGCAGTGACAGGGTTACCTACACCTTC.

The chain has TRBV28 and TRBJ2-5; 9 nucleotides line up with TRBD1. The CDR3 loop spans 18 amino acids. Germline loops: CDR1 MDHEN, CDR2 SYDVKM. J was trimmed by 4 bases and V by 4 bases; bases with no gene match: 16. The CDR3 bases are TGTGCCAGCAGTTCTTCACAGACGGACAGGGGTAACCGAGAGACCCAGTACTTC. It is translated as CASSSSQTDRGNRETQYF.

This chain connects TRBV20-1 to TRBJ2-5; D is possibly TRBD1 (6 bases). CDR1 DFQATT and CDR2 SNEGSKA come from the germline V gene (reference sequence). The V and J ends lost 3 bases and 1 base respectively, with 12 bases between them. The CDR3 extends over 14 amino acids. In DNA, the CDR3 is TGCAGTGCTAGTACGGGGACACCCCAAGAGACCCAGTACTTC. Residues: CSASTGTPQETQYF.

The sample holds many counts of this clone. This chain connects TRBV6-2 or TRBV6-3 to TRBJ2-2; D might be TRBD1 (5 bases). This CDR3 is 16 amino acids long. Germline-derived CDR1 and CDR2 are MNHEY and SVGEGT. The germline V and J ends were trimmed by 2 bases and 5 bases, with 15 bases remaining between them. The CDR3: CASSYRQGSLTGELFF. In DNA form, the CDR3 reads TGTGCCAGCAGTTACCGCCAGGGTAGTCTAACCGGGGAGCTGTTTTTT.

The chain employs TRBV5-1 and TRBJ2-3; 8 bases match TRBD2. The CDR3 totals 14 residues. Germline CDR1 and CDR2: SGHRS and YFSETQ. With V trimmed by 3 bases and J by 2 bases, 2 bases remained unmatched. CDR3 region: CASSSRGDTDTQYF. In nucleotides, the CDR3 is TGCGCCAGCAGCTCGCGGGGGGACACAGATACGCAGTATTTT.

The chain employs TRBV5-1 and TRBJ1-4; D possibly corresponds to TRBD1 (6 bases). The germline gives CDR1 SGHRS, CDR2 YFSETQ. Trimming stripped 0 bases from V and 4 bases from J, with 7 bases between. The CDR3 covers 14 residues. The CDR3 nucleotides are TGCGCCAGCAGCTTGGACAGGGTTAATGAAAAACTGTTTTTT. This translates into CASSLDRVNEKLFF.